The 16 T cell receptor beta chains presented below share a single source sample, sequenced in a study of cytomegalovirus exposure and HLA in healthy donors. Primers for the PCR totalled 60 Vbeta and 13 Jbeta. The protocol was immunoSEQ multiplex PCR, while the TCRdb copy is restricted to in-frame clones and leaves out a portion. The table shows some 120,000 clones, with around 75% occurring only once. Material for sequencing was PBMCs. Source of these receptors: a young woman in good health and CMV-seronegative.

This chain joins TRBV10-3 and TRBJ2-3; D not resolved. Germline loops: CDR1 ENHRY, CDR2 SYGVKD. CDR3 size: 13 residues. V lost 5 bases to trimming and J lost 5 bases, with 11 bases between them. CDR3 protein: CAISTSELDTQYF. For the CDR3, the DNA is TGTGCCATCAGTACCTCGGAGTTAGATACGCAGTATTTT.

The CDR3 reads CASSRDRGNEKLFF. For the CDR3, the DNA is TGCGCCAGCAGCCGCGACAGGGGGAATGAAAAACTGTTTTTT. The chain is built from TRBV4-1 and TRBJ1-4; TRBD1 aligns across 9 bases. The germline V gene has CDR1 MGHRA and CDR2 YSYEKL. The length of the CDR3 is 14 residues. The V and J ends lost 4 bases and 5 bases, in that order; junction bases with no gene match: 2.

The chain couples TRBV28 to TRBJ1-1, with D uncertain. CDR3 length equals 16 residues. The germline V gene encodes CDR1 MDHEN and CDR2 SYDVKM. V dropped 4 bases and J dropped 3 bases, with 18 bases sitting between them. The CDR3: CASSWAGPGGDTEAFF. The CDR3 nucleotides are TGTGCCAGCAGTTGGGCTGGGCCGGGCGGGGACACTGAAGCTTTCTTT.

This chain joins TRBV29-1 and TRBJ1-1; weak D call: TRBD1 (5 bases). Germline V gene sequence: CDR1 SQVTM, CDR2 ANQGSEA. With 0 bases removed from V and 4 bases from J, the gap between germline ends came to 15 bases. This CDR3 comprises 15 residues. Here the CDR3 reads CSVEDSGGPPTEAFF. Here the CDR3 DNA reads TGCAGCGTTGAAGATTCGGGGGGACCCCCCACTGAAGCTTTCTTT.

V is TRBV5-1 and J is TRBJ1-1; 10 bases align to TRBD1. CDR1 and CDR2 from the germline V gene are SGHRS and YFSETQ. The CDR3 extends over 15 amino acids. The junction had 7 bases not matched to a gene; V was cut back by 4 bases and J by 4 bases. CDR3: CASSKRQGAGTEAFF. As DNA, the CDR3 is TGCGCCAGCAGCAAAAGACAGGGGGCCGGCACTGAAGCTTTCTTT.

This chain joins TRBV6-5 and TRBJ1-6; TRBD1 aligns across 7 bases. Germline V gives CDR1 MNHEY, CDR2 SVGAGI. The CDR3 has 15 residues. J was trimmed by 9 bases and V by 5 bases; bases with no gene match: 10. The CDR3 DNA reads as TGTGCCAGCAGTCCTTGGGACAGAGGCCGTTCACCCCTCCACTTT. As protein: CASSPWDRGRSPLHF.

The J gene is TRBJ2-2, the V gene TRBV9; a possible D gene is TRBD1 (5 bases). This CDR3 comprises 13 residues. Trimming stripped 4 bases from V and 5 bases from J, with 9 bases between. CDR1 and CDR2 (germline): SGDLS, YYNGEE. The CDR3, as DNA: TGTGCCAGCAGCCCGAAGGGGACCGGGGAGCTGTTTTTT. Its protein product is CASSPKGTGELFF. The full variable domain, in which reference TRBV9 and TRBJ2-2 provide the parts outside the CDR3, is DSGVTQTPKHLITATGQRVTLRCSPRSGDLSVYWYQQSLDQGLQFLIQYYNGEERAKGNILERFSAQQFPDLHSELNLSSLELGDSALYFCASSPKGTGELFFGEGSRLTVL.

The rearrangement uses TRBV28 and TRBJ2-1, with 9 bases lining up with TRBD1. V shed 10 bases, J shed 1 base, and the junction held 14 bases outside the gene matches. Germline V gene data show CDR1 as MDHEN and CDR2 as SYDVKM. CDR3 length: 17 amino acids. The CDR3 sequence: CATQGGYRGPSYNEQFF. The CDR3 DNA is TGTGCCACCCAGGGGGGATACAGGGGGCCTTCCTACAATGAGCAGTTCTTC.

This clone appeared a few times. V and J are TRBV11-2 and TRBJ2-7; TRBD1 agrees at 10 bases. Looked up from germline, CDR1 is SGHAT and CDR2 is FQNNGV. The V and J ends lost 3 bases and 6 bases, in that order; junction bases with no gene match: 5. The length of the CDR3 is 14 residues. The CDR3 spells CASSLDRGSGEQYF. The CDR3 DNA reads TGTGCCAGCAGCTTGGACAGGGGGTCGGGCGAGCAGTACTTC.

V gene TRBV6-5 combines with J gene TRBJ2-1; 10 nucleotides align to TRBD1. Germline trimming cut 0 bases from V and 4 bases from J; bases unmatched to any gene: 3. Per the germline V gene, CDR1 is MNHEY and CDR2 is SVGAGI. The CDR3 runs 16 residues. The CDR3 DNA is TGTGCCAGCAGTTACTCCGCGGGACAGGGGTACAATGAGCAGTTCTTC. Translation: CASSYSAGQGYNEQFF.

The rearrangement links TRBV30 to TRBJ1-4, with 7 bases that match TRBD1. Germline V gives CDR1 GTSNPN, CDR2 SVGIG (reference sequence). This CDR3 is built from 13 residues. The V and J ends lost 5 bases and 5 bases, in that order; junction bases with no gene match: 5. The CDR3: CAWQQGRNEKLFF. The CDR3 nucleotides are TGTGCCTGGCAACAGGGGCGGAATGAAAAACTGTTTTTT.

V is TRBV28 and J is TRBJ1-5; 10 bases agree with TRBD1. J lost 0 bases, V lost 6 bases, and 11 bases had no gene match. This CDR3 has 18 residues. Germline V gene sequence: CDR1 MDHEN, CDR2 SYDVKM. This CDR3 reads CASRDRGVPPYSNQPQHF. CDR3 nucleotide sequence: TGTGCCAGCAGGGACAGGGGGGTACCTCCATATAGCAATCAGCCCCAGCATTTT.

J is TRBJ1-1 and V is TRBV2; a possible D gene is TRBD1 (6 bases). Trimming removed 5 bases from V and 2 bases from J, with 12 bases in between. This CDR3 region has 14 residues. In germline, CDR1 is SNHLY, CDR2 FYNNEI. CDR3 amino acids: CASSLDRFNTEAFF. The CDR3 DNA reads TGTGCCAGCAGTCTAGACAGGTTTAACACTGAAGCTTTCTTT.

This sequence joins TRBV5-6 and TRBJ2-5; 13 positions agree with TRBD2. The length of the CDR3 is 19 residues. V lost 3 bases to trimming and J lost 5 bases; unmatched junction nucleotides: 16. In germline, CDR1 is SGHDT, CDR2 YYEEEE. The CDR3 nucleotides are TGTGCCAGCAGCTCCCAGGGACTAGCGGGGCAGCTCAGAAGGGAGACCCAGTACTTC. Its protein is CASSSQGLAGQLRRETQYF.

The table lists this clone with a count of one. The V call is TRBV13, the J call TRBJ2-1; 10 bases align to TRBD2. The germline V gene encodes CDR1 PRHDT and CDR2 FYEKMQ (reference sequence). There are 17 residues in the CDR3. Trimming took 5 bases from V and 2 from J; bases not matched to a gene: 9. The CDR3: CASSLRASGGPYNEQFF. CDR3 sequence (DNA): TGTGCCAGCAGCCTAAGGGCTAGCGGGGGACCCTACAATGAGCAGTTCTTC.

This rearrangement joins TRBV5-1 to TRBJ2-1, with TRBD2 matching over 8 bases. Germline loops: CDR1 SGHRS, CDR2 YFSETQ. This CDR3 is built from 17 residues. V shed 0 bases and J 5 bases; nucleotides not matched to a gene: 10. CDR3 bases: TGCGCCAGCAGCTTGGTCGGGCAGCGGGGGCGACACAATGAGCAGTTCTTC. Its protein product is CASSLVGQRGRHNEQFF.